The entry below describes one T cell receptor (beta chain). Its antigen has not been determined. There are no base qualities to consult, and no much larger clone falls within one base. This entry belongs to a study of T-cell reconstitution after alpha-beta-depleted transplantation in children (dated by TCRdb to 2016 to 2018). Notes on the research overall: T-cell immune reconstitution after TCRalphabeta/CD19-depleted allogeneic hematopoietic cell transplantation in children was quantitatively tracked in the study by means of TCR repertoire profiling.

Explained via the paper, the treatment or condition label denotes: allogeneic hematopoietic cell transplantation with graft depleted of TCRalphabeta T cells and CD19 B cells. Transplant recipients were children who received TCRalphabeta/CD19-depleted allogeneic hematopoietic cell grafts. Findings and caveats that apply to the study as a whole: In some patients, high TCRbeta diversity at day 60 was attributed to recipient T cells and intrathymic progenitors that had survived conditioning. Apparently early alphabetaT-cell count recovery about two months after transplant reportedly relied on only several hundred rapidly expanded clones derived from non-depleted graft cells. The frequencies of hyperexpanded clones fell over the following months, and after one year, T-cell counts and TCRbeta diversity were mostly attributed to newly produced T cells.

Receptors were amplified or captured by PCR. These reads were obtained on an Illumina HiSeq 2500. Molecular barcoding was employed in the preparation of TCR libraries, with unique molecular identifiers being used to normalize TCRbeta repertoire quantification. TCRdb cleaned the public reads at Q25 with fastp, built clones with MiXCR and kept in-frame beta chains. Rows with one shared CDR3 protein collapse into an entry with the most common genes and DNA. The sample has 250,000 to 400,000 distinct CDR3 sequences on record, about a quarter of them singletons. 11% of the sample goes to the ten largest clones. The CDR3 runs 15 residues from the cysteine to the phenylalanine. The entry retains the CDR3 DNA only, 45 bases that are in frame from base 1. V and J are trimmed by 2 bases and 6 bases, and the gene matches miss 9 bases of the junction. In the germline V gene (reference sequence), CDR1 corresponds to LNHNV and CDR2 to YYDKDF.

The sequenced sample was PBMCs, mostly from graft donor cells, obtained 180 days after TCRalphabeta/CD19-depleted stem cell transplant. This chain is built from TRBV15 and TRBJ1-2, with TRBD1 matching 7 junction bases. The origin of this receptor is a male patient aged 10 to 17 who had a stem cell transplant for acute lymphoblastic leukemia, so the T cells may come from the graft donor. The CDR3 is CATSRLGRQGNGYTF. The DNA sequence reads TGTGCCACCAGCAGACTGGGGAGACAGGGAAATGGCTACACCTTC. With all but the CDR3 taken from the reference TRBV15 and TRBJ1-2 genes, the full variable domain is: DAMVIQNPRYQVTQFGKPVTLSCSQTLNHNVMYWYQQKSSQAPKLLFHYYDKDFNNEADTPDNFQSRRPNTSFCFLDIRSPGLGDTAMYLCATSRLGRQGNGYTFGSGTRLTVV.